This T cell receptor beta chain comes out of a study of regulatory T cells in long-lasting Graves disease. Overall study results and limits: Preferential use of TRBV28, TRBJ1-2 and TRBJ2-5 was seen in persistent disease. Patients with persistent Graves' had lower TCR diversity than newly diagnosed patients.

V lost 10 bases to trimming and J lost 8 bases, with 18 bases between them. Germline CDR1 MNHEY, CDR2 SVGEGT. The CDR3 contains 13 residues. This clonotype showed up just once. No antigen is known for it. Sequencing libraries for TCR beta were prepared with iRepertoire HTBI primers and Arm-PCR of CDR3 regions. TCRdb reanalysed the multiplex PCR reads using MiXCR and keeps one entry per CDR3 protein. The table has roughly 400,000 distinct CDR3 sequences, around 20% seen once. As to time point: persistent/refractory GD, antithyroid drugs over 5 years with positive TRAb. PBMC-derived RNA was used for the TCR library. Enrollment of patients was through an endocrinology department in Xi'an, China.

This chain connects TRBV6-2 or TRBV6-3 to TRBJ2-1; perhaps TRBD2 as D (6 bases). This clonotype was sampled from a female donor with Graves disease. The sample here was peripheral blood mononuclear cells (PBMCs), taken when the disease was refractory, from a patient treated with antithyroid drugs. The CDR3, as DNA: TGTGCCACCATTAGGGGTGCGGGATATGAGCAGTTCTTC. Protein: CATIRGAGYEQFF.